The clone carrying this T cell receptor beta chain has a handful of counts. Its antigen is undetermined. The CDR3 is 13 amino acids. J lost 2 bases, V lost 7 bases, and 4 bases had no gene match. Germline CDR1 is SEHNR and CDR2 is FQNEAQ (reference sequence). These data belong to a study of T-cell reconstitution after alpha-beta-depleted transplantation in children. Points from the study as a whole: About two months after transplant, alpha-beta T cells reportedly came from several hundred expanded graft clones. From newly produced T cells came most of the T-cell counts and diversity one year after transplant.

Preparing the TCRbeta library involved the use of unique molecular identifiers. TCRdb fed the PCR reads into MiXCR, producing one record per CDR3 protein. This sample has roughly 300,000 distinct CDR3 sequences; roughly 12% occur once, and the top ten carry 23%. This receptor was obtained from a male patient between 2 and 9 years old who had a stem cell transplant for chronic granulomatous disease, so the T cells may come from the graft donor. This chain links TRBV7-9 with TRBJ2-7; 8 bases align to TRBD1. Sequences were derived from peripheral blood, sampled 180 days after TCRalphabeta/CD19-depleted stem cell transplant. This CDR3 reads CASTQGATYEQYF. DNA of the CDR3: TGTGCCAGCACCCAGGGGGCAACCTACGAGCAGTACTTC.